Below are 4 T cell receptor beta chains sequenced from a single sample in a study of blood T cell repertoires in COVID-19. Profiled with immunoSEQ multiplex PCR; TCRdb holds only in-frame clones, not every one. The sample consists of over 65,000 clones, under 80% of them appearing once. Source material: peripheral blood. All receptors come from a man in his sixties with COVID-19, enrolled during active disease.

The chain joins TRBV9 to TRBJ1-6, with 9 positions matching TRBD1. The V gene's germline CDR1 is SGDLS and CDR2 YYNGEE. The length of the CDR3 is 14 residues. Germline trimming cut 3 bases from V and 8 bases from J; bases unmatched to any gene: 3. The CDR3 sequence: CASSEGQGYSPLHF. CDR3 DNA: TGTGCCAGCAGCGAGGGACAGGGCTATTCACCCCTCCACTTT.

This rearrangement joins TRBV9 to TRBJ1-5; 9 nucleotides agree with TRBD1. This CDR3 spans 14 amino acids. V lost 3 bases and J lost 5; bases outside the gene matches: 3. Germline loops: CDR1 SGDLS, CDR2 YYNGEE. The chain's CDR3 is CASSGDRGDQPQHF. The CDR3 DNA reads TGTGCCAGCAGCGGAGACAGGGGGGATCAGCCCCAGCATTTT.

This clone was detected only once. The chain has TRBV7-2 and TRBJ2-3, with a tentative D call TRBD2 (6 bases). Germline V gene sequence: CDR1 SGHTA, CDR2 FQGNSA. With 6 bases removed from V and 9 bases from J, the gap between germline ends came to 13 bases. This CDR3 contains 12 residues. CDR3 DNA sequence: TGTGCCAGCAGTTGGGACTGGGGAACGCAGTATTTT. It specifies CASSWDWGTQYF.

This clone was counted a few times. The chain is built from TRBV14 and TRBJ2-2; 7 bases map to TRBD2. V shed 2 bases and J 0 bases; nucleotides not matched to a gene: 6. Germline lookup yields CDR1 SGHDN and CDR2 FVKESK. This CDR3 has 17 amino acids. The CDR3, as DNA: TGTGCCAGCAGCCAAATCAGGGACTACGCGAACACCGGGGAGCTGTTTTTT. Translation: CASSQIRDYANTGELFF.